The clone carrying this T cell receptor (beta chain) was recorded a few times. The data were obtained in a study of blood T cell repertoires in COVID-19. Germline V CDR1 and CDR2: KGHSH, LQKENI. This CDR3 has 16 amino acids. J was trimmed by 4 bases and V by 4 bases; bases with no gene match: 10. Here immunoSEQ multiplex PCR was the method, and the copy in TCRdb shows in-frame clones only, minus some. The sample holds about 380,000 clones; about four fifths are singletons and the top ten take about 1%. Material for sequencing was peripheral blood. This sequence joins TRBV18 and TRBJ1-1; 9 bases are shared with TRBD1. The TCR comes from a human donor with acute or convalescent COVID-19. The donor label of this sample is uncertain. CDR3 nucleotides: TGTGCCAGCTCACTTCTAAAAACAGGGGGCCCCACTGAAGCTTTCTTT. This encodes CASSLLKTGGPTEAFF. Together with reference TRBV18 and TRBJ1-1, the CDR3 gives the full variable domain: NAGVMQNPRHLVRRRGQEARLRCSPMKGHSHVYWYRQLPEEGLKFMVYLQKENIIDESGMPKERFSAEFPKEGPSILRIQQVVRGDSAAYFCASSLLKTGGPTEAFFGQGTRLTVV.